One sample yielded the 14 T cell receptor beta chains listed below, sequenced in a study of radiation and T cells in renal cell carcinoma. Using immunoSEQ multiplex PCR, the repertoire was profiled, and TCRdb retains in-frame clones only, with some absent. The sample has approximately 75,000 clones, about four fifths seen once. Specified time point: blood 2 weeks post-SBRT. The treatment was: 15 Gy SBRT to primary tumor, nephrectomy 4 weeks later. The input for sequencing was blood, taken from a patient whose treatment included radiotherapy and nephrectomy. These receptors were collected from a man aged 60 to 69 with renal cell carcinoma.

This chain uses TRBV4-1 with TRBJ2-3; 13 nucleotides match TRBD2. The CDR3 is 17 residues long. The germline CDR1 and CDR2 sequences are MGHRA and YSYEKL. V lost 4 bases to trimming and J lost 6 bases; unmatched junction nucleotides: 10. CDR3 sequence (DNA): TGCGCCAGCAGCCCCGGGACTAGCGGGACCGCACTGGATACGCAGTATTTT. Protein sequence: CASSPGTSGTALDTQYF.

V gene TRBV5-1 combines with J gene TRBJ2-3, with TRBD1 identical over 7 bases. Germline CDR1 reads SGHRS; CDR2 reads YFSETQ. The CDR3 extends over 16 amino acids. The V gene end was trimmed by 0 bases and the J gene end by 0 bases; junction bases not matched to a gene: 4. CDR3 sequence: CASSLVGDSSTDTQYF. The CDR3 DNA reads TGCGCCAGCAGCTTGGTTGGGGACAGCAGCACAGATACGCAGTATTTT.

The table lists this clone with a count of one. The chain has TRBV27 and TRBJ2-5; no reliable D call. V was trimmed by 5 bases and J by 0 bases, leaving 16 bases between them. Looked up from germline, CDR1 is MNHEY and CDR2 is SMNVEV (reference sequence). The CDR3 length is 16 residues. CDR3 protein: CASSPYYQHYQETQYF. CDR3 nucleotides: TGTGCCAGCAGTCCCTACTACCAACATTACCAAGAGACCCAGTACTTC.

In DNA, the CDR3 is TGTGCCAGCTGGGAAGGGGCTTGGTTTGGGACCTACGAGCAGTACTTC. It translates to CASWEGAWFGTYEQYF. This chain uses TRBV2 with TRBJ2-7; weak D call: TRBD1 (5 bases). This CDR3 has 16 residues. Germline V gene lookup returns CDR1 SNHLY and CDR2 FYNNEI. The V gene lost 8 bases and the J gene lost 2 bases, with 22 bases spanning the gap.

CDR3 region: CASSLFDNSYTF. CDR3 DNA: TGTGCCAGCAGTTTGTTCGACAACTCCTACACCTTC. The chain combines TRBV28 with TRBJ1-2; D is unclear. The CDR3 sequence is 12 residues long. Trimming removed 3 bases from V and 10 bases from J, with 12 bases in between. The V gene's germline CDR1 is MDHEN and CDR2 SYDVKM.

The V and J genes are TRBV6-6 and TRBJ2-7, with 8 bases matching TRBD1. The CDR3 spans 16 residues. The V gene's germline CDR1 is MNHNY and CDR2 SVGAGI (reference sequence). Trimming cost V 5 bases and J 3 bases; bases outside gene matches: 12. The CDR3, as DNA: TGTGCCAGCAGTGGACAGGGTGGGGGTCCCCGCTACGAGCAGTACTTC. Amino acids: CASSGQGGGPRYEQYF.

The chain employs TRBV4-1 and TRBJ2-7; perhaps TRBD1 as D (5 bases). Trimming took off 0 bases at V and 3 bases at J, with 12 bases between the two ends. CDR1 MGHRA and CDR2 YSYEKL come from the germline V gene. The length of the CDR3 is 15 residues. CDR3 residues: CASSQEGAVFYEQYF. The CDR3 nucleotides are TGCGCCAGCAGCCAAGAAGGGGCAGTTTTCTACGAGCAGTACTTC.

The rearrangement joins TRBV6-5 to TRBJ2-3; D gene uncertain. CDR1 and CDR2 from the germline V gene are MNHEY and SVGAGI. Trimming removed 2 bases at V and 8 bases at J, with 5 bases between. This CDR3 has 11 amino acids. The CDR3 region is CASSYGVTQYF. CDR3 nucleotide sequence: TGTGCCAGCAGTTACGGGGTTACGCAGTATTTT.

V gene TRBV7-9 combines with J gene TRBJ2-3, with TRBD2 matching over 8 bases. The CDR3 spans 14 residues. The V and J ends lost 5 bases and 2 bases, in that order; junction bases with no gene match: 3. CDR1 is SEHNR, CDR2 FQNEAQ, per germline (reference sequence). The CDR3 DNA reads as TGTGCCAGCAGCCCGGGAGGGCCCACAGATACGCAGTATTTT. Translated, it gives CASSPGGPTDTQYF.

This rearrangement joins TRBV19 to TRBJ2-5, with 11 positions matching TRBD2. The CDR3 sequence is 16 residues long. Germline CDR1 reads LNHDA; CDR2 reads SQIVND (reference sequence). With V trimmed by 9 bases and J by 4 bases, 13 bases remained unmatched. CDR3 nucleotide sequence: TGTGCCAGCGGGGCGTCGGGGCTAGCGGGAGGAGAGACCCAGTACTTC. Translated: CASGASGLAGGETQYF.

DNA of the CDR3: TGCGCCAGCAGCTTGGACCTGACCTACGAGCAGTACTTC. Translation gives CASSLDLTYEQYF. The genes are TRBV5-1 and TRBJ2-7; D not resolved. With 0 bases removed from V and 2 bases from J, the gap between germline ends came to 6 bases. The length of the CDR3 is 13 residues. Germline CDR1 and CDR2: SGHRS and YFSETQ.

V usage is TRBV28 and J usage is TRBJ2-7; D tentatively fits TRBD1 or TRBD2 (5 bases each). Germline values: CDR1 MDHEN, CDR2 SYDVKM. The CDR3 is made up of 15 amino acids. V lost 1 base and J lost 4, with 14 bases in between. CDR3 region: CASSLSQGRTYEQYF. CDR3 bases: TGTGCCAGCAGTTTATCTCAGGGACGGACGTACGAGCAGTACTTC. The complete variable domain, with remaining parts taken from reference TRBV28 and TRBJ2-7, reads DVKVTQSSRYLVKRTGEKVFLECVQDMDHENMFWYRQDPGLGLRLIYFSYDVKMKEKGDIPEGYSVSREKKERFSLILESASTNQTSMYLCASSLSQGRTYEQYFGPGTRLTVT.

This clone was counted a few times. Germline and junction disagree at one end, which may indicate a read error. The chain combines TRBV2 with TRBJ1-2, with 8 bases matching TRBD1. The CDR3 consists of 10 residues. Germline V CDR1 and CDR2: SNHLY, FYNNEI. The CDR3 DNA reads TGTGCCAGCAGGGAACCGGGACAGGTCTTC. Translation: CASREPGQVF. Based on the CDR3 plus reference TRBV2 and TRBJ1-2, the full variable domain is EPEVTQTPSHQVTQMGQEVILRCVPISNHLYFYWYRQILGQKVEFLVSFYNNEISEKSEIFDDQFSVERPDGSNFTLKIRSTKLEDSAMYFCASREPGQVFGSGTRLTVV.

A few counts support this clone. The V and J genes are TRBV5-1 and TRBJ1-5; the D gene is possibly TRBD1 (6 bases). Looked up from germline, CDR1 is SGHRS and CDR2 is YFSETQ. The V end was cut by 0 bases, the J end by 9 bases, with 10 bases between. CDR3 length: 13 residues. CDR3 in amino acids: CASSLEGGGPQHF. In DNA form, the CDR3 reads TGCGCCAGCAGCTTGGAGGGGGGAGGGCCCCAGCATTTT. Filled out from reference TRBV5-1 and TRBJ1-5, the complete variable domain reads KAGVTQTPRYLIKTRGQQVTLSCSPISGHRSVSWYQQTPGQGLQFLFEYFSETQRNKGNFPGRFSGRQFSNSRSEMNVSTLELGDSALYLCASSLEGGGPQHFGDGTRLSIL.